Below, one T cell receptor beta chain is given with its context. Its antigen is unknown. Assay: immunoSEQ multiplex PCR; the TCRdb copy retains only in-frame clones and omits some. Among about 82,000 clones listed, 91% were seen once. The sample comes from a study of graft-versus-host responses after intestinal transplantation. At the level of the study: Anti-thymocyte globulin served as induction for all recipients, who then took tacrolimus and steroids for about three years.

CDR3 length equals 13 residues. Trimming removed 6 bases at V and 7 bases at J, with 12 bases between. From germline, CDR1 is MGHDK and CDR2 SYGVNS. The sequence came from a human donor who received an intestinal transplant. The rearrangement joins TRBV25-1 to TRBJ1-4; weak D call: TRBD1 (5 bases). The sequences come from unstimulated CD4+ T cells sorted from spleen or lymph node cells, collected before intestinal transplant. The CDR3 spells CASRYTGGEKLFF. The CDR3 DNA follows: TGTGCCAGCAGGTACACCGGGGGTGAAAAACTGTTTTTT.